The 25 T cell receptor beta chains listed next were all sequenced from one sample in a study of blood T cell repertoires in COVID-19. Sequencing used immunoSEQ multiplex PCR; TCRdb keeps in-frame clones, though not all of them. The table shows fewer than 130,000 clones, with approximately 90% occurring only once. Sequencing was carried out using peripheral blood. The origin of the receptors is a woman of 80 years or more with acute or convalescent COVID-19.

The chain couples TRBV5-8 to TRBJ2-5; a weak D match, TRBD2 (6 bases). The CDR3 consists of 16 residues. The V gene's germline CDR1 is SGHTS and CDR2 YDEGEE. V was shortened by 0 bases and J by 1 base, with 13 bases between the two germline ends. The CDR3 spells CASSLAVRLGQETQYF. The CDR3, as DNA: TGTGCCAGCAGCTTGGCCGTGCGACTAGGCCAAGAGACCCAGTACTTC.

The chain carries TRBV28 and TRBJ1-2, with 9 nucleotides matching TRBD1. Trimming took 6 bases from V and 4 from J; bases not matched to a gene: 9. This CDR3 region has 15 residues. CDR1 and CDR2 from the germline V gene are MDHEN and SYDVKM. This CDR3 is CASSRRDREIYGYTF. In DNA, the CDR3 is TGTGCCAGCAGCCGTCGGGACAGGGAAATCTATGGCTACACCTTC.

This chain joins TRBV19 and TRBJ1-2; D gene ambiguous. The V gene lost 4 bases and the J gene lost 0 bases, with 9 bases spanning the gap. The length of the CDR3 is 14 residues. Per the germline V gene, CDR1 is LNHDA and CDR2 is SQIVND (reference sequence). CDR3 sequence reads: CASSTWGANYGYTF. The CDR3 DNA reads TGTGCCAGTAGTACGTGGGGAGCTAACTATGGCTACACCTTC.

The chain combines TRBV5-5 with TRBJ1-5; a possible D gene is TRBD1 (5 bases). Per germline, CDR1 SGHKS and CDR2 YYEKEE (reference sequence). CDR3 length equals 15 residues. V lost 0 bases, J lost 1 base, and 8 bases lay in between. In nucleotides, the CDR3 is TGTGCCAGCAGCTTGGGACAGCTAAGCAATCAGCCCCAGCATTTT. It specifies CASSLGQLSNQPQHF.

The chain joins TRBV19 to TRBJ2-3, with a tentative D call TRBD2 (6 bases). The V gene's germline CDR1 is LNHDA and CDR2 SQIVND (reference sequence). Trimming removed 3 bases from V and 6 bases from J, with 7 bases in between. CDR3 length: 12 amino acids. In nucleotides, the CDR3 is TGTGCCAGTAGTATTCGGGGGGATACGCAGTATTTT. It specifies CASSIRGDTQYF.

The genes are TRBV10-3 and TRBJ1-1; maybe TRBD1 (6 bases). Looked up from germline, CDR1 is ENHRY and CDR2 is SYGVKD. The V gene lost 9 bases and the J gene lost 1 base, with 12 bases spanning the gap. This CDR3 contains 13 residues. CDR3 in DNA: TGTGCCATAACAACAGGGACGAACACTGAAGCTTTCTTT. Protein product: CAITTGTNTEAFF.

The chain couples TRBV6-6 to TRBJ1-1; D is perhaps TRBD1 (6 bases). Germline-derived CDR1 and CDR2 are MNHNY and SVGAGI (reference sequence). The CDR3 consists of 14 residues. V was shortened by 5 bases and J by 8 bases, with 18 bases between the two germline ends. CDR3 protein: CASSRTSAGAEAFF. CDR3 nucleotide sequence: TGTGCCAGCAGTCGGACTTCCGCAGGGGCCGAAGCTTTCTTT.

CDR3 amino acids: CASSVAGVGQDEKLFF. The CDR3 bases are TGTGCCAGCAGCGTAGCCGGGGTTGGTCAGGATGAAAAACTGTTTTTT. V is TRBV9 and J is TRBJ1-4; D gene uncertain. V lost 0 bases and J 6 bases, leaving 15 bases between the germline ends. The CDR3 is 16 residues long. Germline assignment: CDR1 SGDLS and CDR2 YYNGEE.

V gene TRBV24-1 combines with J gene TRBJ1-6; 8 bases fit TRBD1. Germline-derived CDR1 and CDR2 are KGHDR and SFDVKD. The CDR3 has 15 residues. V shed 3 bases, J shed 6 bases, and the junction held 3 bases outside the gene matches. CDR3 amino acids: CATSDRTGINSPLHF. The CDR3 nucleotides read TGTGCCACCAGTGATCGGACAGGGATTAATTCACCCCTCCACTTT.

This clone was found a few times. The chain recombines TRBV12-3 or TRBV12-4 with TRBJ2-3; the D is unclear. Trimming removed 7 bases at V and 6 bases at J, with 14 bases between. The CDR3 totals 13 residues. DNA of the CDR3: TGTGCCAGCACTACTCCATTTGCGGATACGCAGTATTTT. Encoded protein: CASTTPFADTQYF.

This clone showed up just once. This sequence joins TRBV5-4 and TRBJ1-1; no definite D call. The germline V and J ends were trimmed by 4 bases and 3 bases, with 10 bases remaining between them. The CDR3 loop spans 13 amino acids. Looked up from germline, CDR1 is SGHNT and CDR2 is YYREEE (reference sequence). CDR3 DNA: TGTGCCAGCAGCACCGGTGTGGACACTGAAGCTTTCTTT. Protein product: CASSTGVDTEAFF.

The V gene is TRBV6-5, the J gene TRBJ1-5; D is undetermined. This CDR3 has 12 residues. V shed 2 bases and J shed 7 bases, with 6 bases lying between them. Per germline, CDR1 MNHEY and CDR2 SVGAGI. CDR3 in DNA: TGTGCCAGCAGTTACCCGGGACAGCCCCAGCATTTT. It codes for CASSYPGQPQHF.

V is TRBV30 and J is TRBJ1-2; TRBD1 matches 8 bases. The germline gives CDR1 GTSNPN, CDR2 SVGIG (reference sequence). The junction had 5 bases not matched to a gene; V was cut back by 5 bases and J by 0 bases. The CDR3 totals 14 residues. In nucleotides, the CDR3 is TGTGCCTGGGACAGGGGTACGCCTAACTATGGCTACACCTTC. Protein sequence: CAWDRGTPNYGYTF.

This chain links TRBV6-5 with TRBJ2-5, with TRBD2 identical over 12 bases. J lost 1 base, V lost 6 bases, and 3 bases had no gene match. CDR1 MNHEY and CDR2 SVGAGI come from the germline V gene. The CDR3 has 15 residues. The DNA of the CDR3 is TGTGCCAGCAGCCTACTAGCGGGGGGCCAAGAGACCCAGTACTTC. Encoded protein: CASSLLAGGQETQYF.

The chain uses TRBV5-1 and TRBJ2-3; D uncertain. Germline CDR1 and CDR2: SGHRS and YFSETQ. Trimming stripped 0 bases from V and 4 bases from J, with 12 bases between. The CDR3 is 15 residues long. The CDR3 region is CASSLGGHPSDTQYF. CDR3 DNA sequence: TGCGCCAGCAGCTTGGGCGGTCATCCCTCAGATACGCAGTATTTT. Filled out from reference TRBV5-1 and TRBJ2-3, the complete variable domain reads KAGVTQTPRYLIKTRGQQVTLSCSPISGHRSVSWYQQTPGQGLQFLFEYFSETQRNKGNFPGRFSGRQFSNSRSEMNVSTLELGDSALYLCASSLGGHPSDTQYFGPGTRLTVL.

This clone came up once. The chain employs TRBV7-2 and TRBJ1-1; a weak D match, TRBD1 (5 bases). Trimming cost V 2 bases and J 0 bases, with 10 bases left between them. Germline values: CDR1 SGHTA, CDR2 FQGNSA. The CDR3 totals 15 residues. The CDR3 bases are TGTGCCAGCAGCTTAATGGGCAGGGTGAACACTGAAGCTTTCTTT. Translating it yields CASSLMGRVNTEAFF.

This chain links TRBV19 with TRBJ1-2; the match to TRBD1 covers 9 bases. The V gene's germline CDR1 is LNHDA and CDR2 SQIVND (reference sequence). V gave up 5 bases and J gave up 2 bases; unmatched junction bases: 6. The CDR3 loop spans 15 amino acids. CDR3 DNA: TGTGCCAGTAGTTTGGACAGGGGTAGCAACTATGGCTACACCTTC. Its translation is CASSLDRGSNYGYTF. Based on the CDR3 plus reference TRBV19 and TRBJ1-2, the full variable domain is DGGITQSPKYLFRKEGQNVTLSCEQNLNHDAMYWYRQDPGQGLRLIYYSQIVNDFQKGDIAEGYSVSREKKESFPLTVTSAQKNPTAFYLCASSLDRGSNYGYTFGSGTRLTVV.

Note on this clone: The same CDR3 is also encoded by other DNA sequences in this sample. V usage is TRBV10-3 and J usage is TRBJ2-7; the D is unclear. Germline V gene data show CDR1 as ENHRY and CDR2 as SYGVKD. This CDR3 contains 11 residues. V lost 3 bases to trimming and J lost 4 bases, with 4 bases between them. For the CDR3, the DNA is TGTGCCATCAGTGACCTGTACGAGCAGTACTTC. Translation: CAISDLYEQYF.

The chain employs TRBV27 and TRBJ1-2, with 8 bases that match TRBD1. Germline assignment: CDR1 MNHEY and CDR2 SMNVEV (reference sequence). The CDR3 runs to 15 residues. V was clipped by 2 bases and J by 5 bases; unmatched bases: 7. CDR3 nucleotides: TGTGCCAGCAGTTTAGCCCCAGGGGGCGGGTATGGCTACACCTTC. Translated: CASSLAPGGGYGYTF.

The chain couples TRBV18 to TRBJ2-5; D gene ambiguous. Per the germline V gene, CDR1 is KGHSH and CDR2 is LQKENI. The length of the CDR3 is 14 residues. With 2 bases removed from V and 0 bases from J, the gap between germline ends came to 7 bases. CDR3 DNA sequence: TGTGCCAGCTCACCAGGCCTCTACCAAGAGACCCAGTACTTC. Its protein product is CASSPGLYQETQYF.

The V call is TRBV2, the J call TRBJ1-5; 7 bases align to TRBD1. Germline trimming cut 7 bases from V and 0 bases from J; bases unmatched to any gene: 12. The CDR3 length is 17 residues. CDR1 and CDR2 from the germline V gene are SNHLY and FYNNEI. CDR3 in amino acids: CASTGQGGYYSNQPQHF. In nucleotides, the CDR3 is TGTGCCAGCACCGGGCAGGGGGGCTATTATAGCAATCAGCCCCAGCATTTT. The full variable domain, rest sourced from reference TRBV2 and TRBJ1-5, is EPEVTQTPSHQVTQMGQEVILRCVPISNHLYFYWYRQILGQKVEFLVSFYNNEISEKSEIFDDQFSVERPDGSNFTLKIRSTKLEDSAMYFCASTGQGGYYSNQPQHFGDGTRLSIL.

DNA of the CDR3: TGCAGTGCTAGTTTGCAGATTCAGTACTTC. This gives the protein CSASLQIQYF. The V and J genes are TRBV20-1 and TRBJ2-4; no reliable D call. There are 10 residues in the CDR3. Trimming cost V 3 bases and J 10 bases, with 7 bases left between them. The germline V gene has CDR1 DFQATT and CDR2 SNEGSKA (reference sequence).

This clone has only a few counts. The CDR3 here is CATLGGLGTEAFF. Here the CDR3 DNA reads TGTGCCACCCTAGGTGGGTTGGGCACTGAAGCTTTCTTT. The chain has TRBV6-5 and TRBJ1-1; D gene unclear. Per the germline V gene, CDR1 is MNHEY and CDR2 is SVGAGI. The V end was cut by 10 bases, the J end by 4 bases, with 16 bases between. The CDR3 has 13 amino acids.

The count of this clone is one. This CDR3 is CASSQEDTSNQPQHF. CDR3 coding DNA: TGTGCCAGCAGCCAAGAAGATACAAGCAATCAGCCCCAGCATTTT. The genes are TRBV4-2 and TRBJ1-5, with unresolved D. This CDR3 has 15 amino acids. V lost 0 bases to trimming and J lost 1 base, with 7 bases between them. The germline V gene has CDR1 LGHNA and CDR2 YNFKEQ.

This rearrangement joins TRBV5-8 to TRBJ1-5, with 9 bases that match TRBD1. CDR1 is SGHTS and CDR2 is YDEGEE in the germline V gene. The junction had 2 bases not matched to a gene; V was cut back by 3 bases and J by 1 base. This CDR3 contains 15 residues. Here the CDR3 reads CASSSGQGSNQPQHF. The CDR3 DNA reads TGTGCCAGCAGCTCGGGACAGGGAAGCAATCAGCCCCAGCATTTT.